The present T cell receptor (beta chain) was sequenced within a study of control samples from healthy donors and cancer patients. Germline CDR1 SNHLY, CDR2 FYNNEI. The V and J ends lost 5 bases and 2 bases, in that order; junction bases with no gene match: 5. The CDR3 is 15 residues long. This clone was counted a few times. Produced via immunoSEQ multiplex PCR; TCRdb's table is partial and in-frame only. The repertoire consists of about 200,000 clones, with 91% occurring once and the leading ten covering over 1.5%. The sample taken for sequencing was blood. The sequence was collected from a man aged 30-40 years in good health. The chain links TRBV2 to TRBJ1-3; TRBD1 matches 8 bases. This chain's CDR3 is CASSIDRGAGNTIYF. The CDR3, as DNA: TGTGCCAGCAGTATCGACAGGGGAGCTGGAAACACCATATATTTT.